This TCR beta chain was sequenced in a study of blood T cell repertoires in COVID-19. Study background: COVID-19 samples, acute and convalescent, were from the United States, Italy and Spain. Nucleic acid was either cDNA or gDNA, and it came from T cells, B-cell-depleted T cells, or PBMCs.

Original data processing: Nucleated cell counts were estimated from reference gene primer amplification. Here immunoSEQ multiplex PCR was the method, and the copy in TCRdb shows in-frame clones only, minus some. The V and J calls and clone size come from that table; D and trimming were worked out from the DNA. Of some 90,000 clones listed, 89% are singletons. The CDR3 sequence is 14 residues long. CDR1 SGHVS and CDR2 FQNEAQ come from the germline V gene. Trimming shortened V by 1 base and J by 7 bases, and 13 bases separated the two germline ends. V usage is TRBV7-8 and J usage is TRBJ1-2; D may be TRBD1 (5 bases). This receptor was taken from a man aged 45 to 65 with acute or convalescent COVID-19. Sequenced material: peripheral blood. CDR3: CASSLGIQGSGYTF. DNA for the CDR3: TGTGCCAGCAGCTTAGGGATTCAGGGTAGTGGCTACACCTTC.